This T cell receptor beta chain is from a study of blood T cell repertoires in COVID-19. Across the study: Material from acute and convalescent COVID-19 was sourced from the United States, Italy and Spain.

This clone was seen a few times. CDR1 is LGHDT, CDR2 YNNKEL, per germline (reference sequence). V lost 5 bases and J 4 bases, leaving 6 bases between the germline ends. The CDR3 is made up of 12 amino acids. How the authors handled the data: For nucleated cells, counts were estimated from reference gene primer amplification. Clones were sequenced by immunoSEQ multiplex PCR, and TCRdb holds only the in-frame ones, with some missing. V and J calls plus clone size are reproduced from that table; the DNA served to infer D and trimming. The sample consists of some 320,000 clones, roughly 85% of them appearing once. Cohorts were assigned according to the clinical history that participants reported. It was within 2 weeks before study entry that exposed participants met a COVID-19 case.

The sequenced sample consisted of PBMCs or T cells enriched from blood (not recorded which). The chain couples TRBV3-1 (or the pseudogene TRBV3-2) to TRBJ1-5, with D unresolved. This receptor was identified in a woman aged 30 to 39 who had been exposed to COVID-19. The CDR3 reads CASSVSNQPQHF. DNA for the CDR3: TGTGCCAGCAGCGTTTCGAATCAGCCCCAGCATTTT.